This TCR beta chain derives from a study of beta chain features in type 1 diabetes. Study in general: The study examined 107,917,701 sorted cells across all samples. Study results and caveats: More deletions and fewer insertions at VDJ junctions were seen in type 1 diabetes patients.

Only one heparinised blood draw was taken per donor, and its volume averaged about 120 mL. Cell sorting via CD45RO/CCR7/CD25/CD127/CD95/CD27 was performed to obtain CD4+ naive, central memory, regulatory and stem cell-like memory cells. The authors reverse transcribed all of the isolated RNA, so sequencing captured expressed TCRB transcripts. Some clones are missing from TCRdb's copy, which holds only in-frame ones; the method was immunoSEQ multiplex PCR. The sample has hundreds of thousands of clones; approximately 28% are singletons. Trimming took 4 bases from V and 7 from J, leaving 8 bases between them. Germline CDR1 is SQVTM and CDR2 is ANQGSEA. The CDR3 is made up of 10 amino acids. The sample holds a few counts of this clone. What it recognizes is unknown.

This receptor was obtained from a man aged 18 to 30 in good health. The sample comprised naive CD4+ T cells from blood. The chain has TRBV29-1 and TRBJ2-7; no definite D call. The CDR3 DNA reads TGCAGCGTTGGGATTGGGGAGCAGTACTTC. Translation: CSVGIGEQYF.